The 25 T cell receptor beta chains below all came from one sample that was sequenced in a study of technical replicates of blood from a handful of donors. Clones were sequenced by immunoSEQ multiplex PCR, and TCRdb holds only the in-frame ones, with some missing. The table records 50,000 to 60,000 clones, about 95% of them present only once. The sample taken for sequencing was PBMCs. Receptor source: a human donor in good health. Some clones in this sample may be carry-over from other donors' samples.

The chain is built from TRBV9 and TRBJ1-3, with 9 bases identical to TRBD1. Germline values: CDR1 SGDLS, CDR2 YYNGEE. The V segment lost 4 bases and the J segment 4 bases; nucleotides outside the gene matches: 3. This CDR3 has 14 amino acids. CDR3 amino acids: CASSTGGAGNTIYF. The CDR3, as DNA: TGTGCCAGCAGCACAGGGGGCGCCGGAAACACCATATATTTT.

The rearrangement links TRBV4-2 to TRBJ1-3, with D perhaps matching TRBD1 (6 bases). Germline loops: CDR1 LGHNA, CDR2 YNFKEQ. Trimming left V 0 bases short and J 4 bases short, with 10 bases between. The CDR3 runs 15 residues. The DNA of the CDR3 is TGTGCCAGCAGCCAAGAGGTACAGGGCGGAAACACCATATATTTT. Translation: CASSQEVQGGNTIYF.

The chain links TRBV7-8 to TRBJ2-2; 10 positions agree with TRBD2. Germline values: CDR1 SGHVS, CDR2 FQNEAQ. CDR3 length: 15 amino acids. Trimming took 4 bases from V and 6 from J; bases not matched to a gene: 5. CDR3 loop: CASSSSGTSAGELFF. The CDR3 region has the DNA TGTGCCAGCAGCTCTTCCGGGACTAGCGCCGGGGAGCTGTTTTTT.

The V gene is TRBV19, the J gene TRBJ1-5; D may be TRBD1 (5 bases). This CDR3 has 13 amino acids. Germline V CDR1 and CDR2: LNHDA, SQIVND (reference sequence). Between the trimmed V and J ends, which lost 5 bases and 6 bases, there was a span of 11 bases. This CDR3 reads CASSGGMVQPQHF. The DNA of the CDR3 is TGTGCCAGTAGTGGGGGGATGGTTCAGCCCCAGCATTTT.

The chain carries TRBV6-6 and TRBJ2-7, with a tentative D call TRBD2 (5 bases). The CDR3 extends over 11 amino acids. Germline loops: CDR1 MNHNY, CDR2 SVGAGI (reference sequence). V lost 5 bases, J lost 5 bases, and 7 bases lay in between. The CDR3 sequence: CASSNGDEQYF. CDR3 sequence (DNA): TGTGCCAGCAGTAACGGGGACGAGCAGTACTTC.

This clone has only one observation. The V gene is TRBV4-3, the J gene TRBJ2-1, with 9 bases aligning to TRBD2. Germline values: CDR1 LGHNA, CDR2 YSLEER. J lost 6 bases, V lost 0 bases, and 9 bases had no gene match. There are 17 residues in the CDR3. The CDR3 loop is CASSQDSGGGGANEQFF. The CDR3 DNA sequence: TGCGCCAGCAGCCAAGATAGCGGTGGCGGGGGGGCCAATGAGCAGTTCTTC.

The chain carries TRBV25-1 and TRBJ1-1; D may be TRBD1 (5 bases). This CDR3 region has 16 residues. The V and J ends lost 3 bases and 3 bases respectively, with 17 bases between them. From germline, CDR1 is MGHDK and CDR2 SYGVNS. The chain's CDR3 is CASSDDDRGGDTEAFF. In DNA form, the CDR3 reads TGTGCCAGCAGTGATGACGATCGGGGGGGGGACACTGAAGCTTTCTTT.

V is TRBV6-6 and J is TRBJ1-5, with 9 bases matching TRBD1. V lost 6 bases to trimming and J lost 3 bases; unmatched junction nucleotides: 3. Germline values: CDR1 MNHNY, CDR2 SVGAGI (reference sequence). The CDR3 covers 14 residues. This chain's CDR3 is CASRRQGDNQPQHF. CDR3 DNA: TGTGCCAGCAGAAGACAGGGGGACAATCAGCCCCAGCATTTT.

V is TRBV7-9 and J is TRBJ2-7; 10 nucleotides line up with TRBD1. V trimming: 4 bases; J trimming: 4 bases; junction bases outside the gene matches: 10. The CDR3 runs to 16 residues. Germline assignment: CDR1 SEHNR and CDR2 FQNEAQ (reference sequence). The CDR3, as DNA: TGTGCCAGCAGCTCAATTCAACCGGGACAGGGGTACGAGCAGTACTTC. It specifies CASSSIQPGQGYEQYF.

The chain links TRBV11-1 to TRBJ2-1; TRBD2 matches at 13 bases. This CDR3 is built from 16 residues. V shed 4 bases, J shed 9 bases, and the junction held 9 bases outside the gene matches. Germline values: CDR1 SGHAT, CDR2 FQDESV (reference sequence). The CDR3: CASSSQTSGRAGEQFF. The CDR3 coding sequence is TGTGCCAGCAGCTCCCAAACTAGCGGGAGGGCCGGTGAGCAGTTCTTC.

V gene TRBV27 combines with J gene TRBJ1-1, with TRBD1 matching over 9 bases. This CDR3 spans 16 amino acids. The germline V gene encodes CDR1 MNHEY and CDR2 SMNVEV (reference sequence). The V segment lost 5 bases and the J segment 5 bases; nucleotides outside the gene matches: 12. The CDR3 loop reads CASSPMLGQGVTEAFF. The CDR3 DNA follows: TGTGCCAGCAGTCCGATGCTGGGACAGGGAGTTACTGAAGCTTTCTTT.

The rearrangement links TRBV9 to TRBJ1-2, with TRBD1 identical over 7 bases. The V gene's germline CDR1 is SGDLS and CDR2 YYNGEE. The CDR3 extends over 15 amino acids. The ends lost 4 bases at V and 7 bases at J; junction bases unmatched: 13. The CDR3 DNA follows: TGTGCCAGCAGCAACACCGGGACAGAGATTAGTGGCTACACCTTC. Encoded protein: CASSNTGTEISGYTF.

In this sample, this clone turned up many times. The chain is built from TRBV21-1 and TRBJ1-2. TRBV21-1 is a documented pseudogene. The CDR3 is made up of 12 amino acids. CDR3 coding DNA: TGTGCCAGCAGCGCTAAGAACTATGGCTACACCTTC. Protein: CASSAKNYGYTF.

The V call is TRBV7-2, the J call TRBJ2-2; unclear D gene. This CDR3 is built from 17 residues. Germline V CDR1 and CDR2: SGHTA, FQGNSA. V dropped 0 bases and J dropped 0 bases, with 11 bases sitting between them. The DNA of the CDR3 is TGTGCCAGCAGCTTAGCGCGTACCCGTTCGAACACCGGGGAGCTGTTTTTT. Amino acids: CASSLARTRSNTGELFF.

The chain combines TRBV4-1 with TRBJ2-1, with D maybe TRBD1 (6 bases). V lost 4 bases to trimming and J lost 9 bases, with 16 bases between them. Germline V CDR1 and CDR2: MGHRA, YSYEKL. The CDR3 loop spans 14 amino acids. The CDR3 region has the DNA TGCGCCAGCAGCCTCCAGGGGTGGGGGACTGAGCAGTTCTTC. Amino acid sequence: CASSLQGWGTEQFF.

This chain links TRBV5-1 with TRBJ2-1, with 9 bases fitting TRBD1. V lost 4 bases, J lost 5 bases, and 7 bases stayed unmatched. Germline values: CDR1 SGHRS, CDR2 YFSETQ. The CDR3 sequence is 15 residues long. In nucleotides, the CDR3 is TGCGCCAGCAGCCTAGGGACAGGGACCCACAATGAGCAGTTCTTC. This codes for CASSLGTGTHNEQFF. The variable domain in full, completed from reference TRBV5-1 and TRBJ2-1, reads KAGVTQTPRYLIKTRGQQVTLSCSPISGHRSVSWYQQTPGQGLQFLFEYFSETQRNKGNFPGRFSGRQFSNSRSEMNVSTLELGDSALYLCASSLGTGTHNEQFFGPGTRLTVL.

This clone has a single count. The genes are TRBV6-5 and TRBJ1-1; a weak D match, TRBD1 (5 bases). The germline V and J ends were trimmed by 3 bases and 0 bases, with 11 bases remaining between them. This CDR3 spans 15 amino acids. Per the germline V gene, CDR1 is MNHEY and CDR2 is SVGAGI. This CDR3 is CASSYGQGMNTEAFF. CDR3 sequence (DNA): TGTGCCAGCAGTTATGGGCAGGGAATGAACACTGAAGCTTTCTTT.

This clone was seen only a few times. This chain uses TRBV15 with TRBJ2-1, with D possibly being TRBD1 (6 bases). There are 14 residues in the CDR3. The germline V gene has CDR1 LNHNV and CDR2 YYDKDF (reference sequence). Trimming cost V 3 bases and J 7 bases, with 13 bases left between them. The DNA of the CDR3 is TGTGCCACCAGCAGGATCACAGGGTTGAATGAGCAGTTCTTC. It codes for CATSRITGLNEQFF.

This chain joins TRBV7-8 and TRBJ2-3, with TRBD2 matching 8 bases. The CDR3 is made up of 15 amino acids. With V trimmed by 6 bases and J by 6 bases, 11 bases remained unmatched. Germline CDR1 and CDR2: SGHVS and FQNEAQ. The CDR3 DNA follows: TGTGCCAGCAGGAGGACAGCGGGACTAGGGGATACGCAGTATTTT. It is translated as CASRRTAGLGDTQYF.

The chain recombines TRBV7-8 with TRBJ1-1; D not certain. The germline gives CDR1 SGHVS, CDR2 FQNEAQ. CDR3 length: 14 residues. With 4 bases removed from V and 0 bases from J, the gap between germline ends came to 9 bases. The CDR3 is CASSWYGVNTEAFF. The CDR3 coding sequence is TGTGCCAGCAGCTGGTACGGGGTGAACACTGAAGCTTTCTTT.

V and J are TRBV11-2 and TRBJ2-3, with 9 bases aligning to TRBD2. The CDR3 loop spans 15 amino acids. V lost 5 bases, J lost 8 bases, and 11 bases stayed unmatched. Germline V gene lookup returns CDR1 SGHAT and CDR2 FQNNGV. DNA of the CDR3: TGTGCCAGCAGCCCCGACGCGGGGGGGCTCGGTACGCAGTATTTT. Translating gives CASSPDAGGLGTQYF. Full variable domain (missing parts from reference TRBV11-2 and TRBJ2-3): EAGVAQSPRYKIIEKRQSVAFWCNPISGHATLYWYQQILGQGPKLLIQFQNNGVVDDSQLPKDRFSAERLKGVDSTLKIQPAKLEDSAVYLCASSPDAGGLGTQYFGPGTRLTVL.

The chain couples TRBV10-3 to TRBJ2-2; the D gene is possibly TRBD2 (5 bases). The CDR3 consists of 14 residues. The ends were cut back, 10 bases at V and 6 bases at J, with 18 bases in the middle. Per the germline V gene, CDR1 is ENHRY and CDR2 is SYGVKD. The DNA for the CDR3 is TGTGCCAGCACTTTAGCGCCGGTCGCCGGGGAGCTGTTTTTT. Protein: CASTLAPVAGELFF.

The V gene is TRBV5-4, the J gene TRBJ2-1; D uncertain. V was shortened by 0 bases and J by 2 bases, with 12 bases between the two germline ends. From germline, CDR1 is SGHNT and CDR2 YYREEE (reference sequence). The CDR3 sequence is 16 residues long. The CDR3 DNA reads as TGTGCCAGCAGCTTGGCCCGGGTATCGACCTACAATGAGCAGTTCTTC. Translation: CASSLARVSTYNEQFF.

The CDR3 is CASSLGRQGLVYEQYF. CDR3 bases: TGTGCCAGCAGCTTAGGACGGCAGGGGTTAGTCTACGAGCAGTACTTC. The J gene is TRBJ2-7, the V gene TRBV7-8; D perhaps matches TRBD1 (6 bases). V was pared by 1 base and J by 3 bases, with 16 bases between. This CDR3 has 16 amino acids. CDR1 SGHVS and CDR2 FQNEAQ come from the germline V gene.

The rearrangement links TRBV4-3 to TRBJ1-3; 7 bases align to TRBD1. Germline V CDR1 and CDR2: LGHNA, YSLEER. The CDR3 is 15 residues long. Germline trimming cut 3 bases from V and 4 bases from J; bases unmatched to any gene: 6. The CDR3 nucleotides are TGCGCCAGCAGCCAGGAAACAGGGGTCGGAAACACCATATATTTT. Its protein product is CASSQETGVGNTIYF.